The rows below give T cell receptor beta chains drawn from one sample of a study of human T cells and chemical hapten exposure. TCRdb itself ran the RACE reads through MiXCR, one entry per CDR3 protein. Of under 100,000 distinct CDR3 sequences listed, about 9.4% are singletons. The sequencing here drew on whole blood, taken in connection with sensitization to the hapten diphenylcyclopropenone (DPC). The source is a woman aged 30 to 39 with alopecia areata. Some clones in this sample may be carry-over from other donors' samples. CDR3s include the opening cysteine and the closing phenylalanine or tryptophan. A D gene is named only where the DNA matches it firmly. Not every row has a clone size; where given, it reads once, few, many or a size class.

>.|few|TRBJ1-1|TRBV4-2
TGTGCCAGCAGCCAAGTTACAGAGAACACTGAAGCTTTCTTT
CASSQVTENTEAFF
>.|.|TRBJ2-1|TRBV11-3
TGTGCCAGCAGCGAATTCCAGGGCCGGGTCGAGCAGTTCTTC
CASSEFQGRVEQFF
>.|many|TRBJ1-6|TRBV11-2
TGTGCCAGCAGCTTATTACAAGGGGCAGAAAATTCACCCCTCCACTTT
CASSLLQGAENSPLHF
>.|.|TRBJ2-6|TRBV29-1
TGCAGCGCCCACTCTGGGGCCAACGTCCTGACTTTC
CSAHSGANVLTF
>TRBD2|few|TRBJ2-5|TRBV29-1
TGCAGCGTTTCAAGGACTAGCGGGAGTGAGACCCAGTACTTC
CSVSRTSGSETQYF
>.|few|TRBJ1-6|TRBV5-6
TGTGCCAGCAGCTTCGAGTGGGAAGGTTCACCCCTCCACTTT
CASSFEWEGSPLHF
>.|few|TRBJ2-7|TRBV29-1
TGCAGCGTTGGGATTGACTCCTACGAGCAGTACTTC
CSVGIDSYEQYF
>.|many|TRBJ2-4|TRBV20-1
TGCAGTGCTACGCAGGCTGGGTACAAAAACATTCAGTACTTC
CSATQAGYKNIQYF
>.|many|TRBJ1-5|TRBV20-1
TGCAGTGCTAGATCTTCCACAGGTCCTACAGATCCCCAGCATTTT
CSARSSTGPTDPQHF
>TRBD2|many|TRBJ2-1|TRBV4-1
TGCGCCAGCAGCCAAGGACTAGCGGGGTCATACAATGAGCAGTTCTTC
CASSQGLAGSYNEQFF
>TRBD2|few|TRBJ2-3|TRBV6-6
TGTGCCAGCAGTTCCCTAGCGGGGGCAGATACGCAGTATTTT
CASSSLAGADTQYF
>.|.|TRBJ2-1|TRBV7-2
TGTGCCAGCAGCTTGACCCCCCGAGGGGGCTACAATGAGCAGTTCTTC
CASSLTPRGGYNEQFF
>.|many|TRBJ1-1|TRBV29-1
TGCAGCGTTGAGGGACACATGAACACTGAAGCTTTCTTT
CSVEGHMNTEAFF
>TRBD2|many|TRBJ2-6|TRBV24-1
TGTGCCACCAGCAGGACCGGGACTAGCGCTGGGGCCAACGTCCTGACTTTC
CATSRTGTSAGANVLTF
>.|.|TRBJ2-1|TRBV5-5
TGTGCCAGCAGCATATACTCGGACACGAATGAGCAGTTCTTC
CASSIYSDTNEQFF
>.|.|TRBJ2-1|TRBV19
TGTGCCAGTAGTTTCGGGTATGAGCAGTTCTTC
CASSFGYEQFF
>.|.|TRBJ2-2|TRBV11-3
TGTGCCAGCAGCCGCGCGGGGTCTGGGGCCGCCGGGGAGCTGTTTTTT
CASSRAGSGAAGELFF
>.|many|TRBJ2-5|TRBV11-2
TGTGCCAGCAGCTTACTAAGCGGACAAGAGACCCAGTACTTC
CASSLLSGQETQYF
>.|few|TRBJ2-1|TRBV6-2/TRBV6-3
TGTGCCAGCAGTTACTCATCCGGTTTTAAGGACAATGAGCAGTTCTTC
CASSYSSGFKDNEQFF
>TRBD1|once|TRBJ1-4|TRBV4-3
TGCGCCAGCAGCCAAGCAACAGGGGGCATTGAAAAACTGTTTTTT
CASSQATGGIEKLFF
>.|medium-sized|TRBJ1-2|TRBV5-1
TGCGCCAGCAGCTGGGACAAATCCTATGGCTACACCTTC
CASSWDKSYGYTF
>.|few|TRBJ2-2|TRBV28
TGTGCCAGCAGAGCAGAGAACACCGGGGAGCTGTTTTTT
CASRAENTGELFF
>TRBD2|many|TRBJ2-3|TRBV10-3
TGTGCCATCAGTGAGTCTAGCGGGGGGACCACAGATACGCAGTATTTT
CAISESSGGTTDTQYF
>.|many|TRBJ1-3|TRBV11-2
TGTGCCAGCAGCTTAGTACAGAGAAGAAACACCATATATTTT
CASSLVQRRNTIYF
>.|few|TRBJ2-3|TRBV9
TGTGCCAGCAGCGTATTTAGCGCTACCACAGATACGCAGTATTTT
CASSVFSATTDTQYF
>.|many|TRBJ1-2|TRBV7-9
TGTGCCAGCACCTTGACGGGGGGAGCTAACTATGGCTACACCTTC
CASTLTGGANYGYTF
>TRBD1|few|TRBJ1-1|TRBV12-3/TRBV12-4
TGTGCCAGCAGTTTAGGACAGGGGCGCGGTAGAGCTTTCTTT
CASSLGQGRGRAFF
>TRBD1|many|TRBJ1-6|TRBV5-1
TGCGCCACCCGGAAGAACTCAGGGGGGGACTCACCCCTCCACTTT
CATRKNSGGDSPLHF
>.|many|TRBJ2-7|TRBV18
TGTGCCAGCTCACCACCGAGTGGCGAGCAGTACTTC
CASSPPSGEQYF
>.|many|TRBJ1-2|TRBV10-3
TGTGCCATGTCCAGGGGTTGGAACTATGGCTACACCTTC
CAMSRGWNYGYTF